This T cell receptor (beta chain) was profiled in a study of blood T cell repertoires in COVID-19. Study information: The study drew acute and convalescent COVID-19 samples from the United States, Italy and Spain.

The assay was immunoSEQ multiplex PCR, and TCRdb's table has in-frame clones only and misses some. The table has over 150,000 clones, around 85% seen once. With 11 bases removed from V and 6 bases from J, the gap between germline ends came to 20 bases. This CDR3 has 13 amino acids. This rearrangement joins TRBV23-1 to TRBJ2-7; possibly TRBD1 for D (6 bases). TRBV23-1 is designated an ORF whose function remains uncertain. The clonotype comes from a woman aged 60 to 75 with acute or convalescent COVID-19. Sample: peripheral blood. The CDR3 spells CAVRDIPSGEQYV. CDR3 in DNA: TGCGCCGTCCGGGACATCCCCTCGGGCGAGCAGTACGTC.